Below, 30 T cell receptor beta chains from the same sample are listed, as sequenced in a study of shared clonotypes between healthy human individuals. Sequenced by immunoSEQ multiplex PCR; TCRdb stores in-frame clones only, minus some. The repertoire holds approximately 2,300,000 clones, with 92% as singletons. Sequences were obtained from naive CD4+ T cells from PBMCs. Specified subset: CD45RA+ positively selected. These receptors were collected from a man aged 18 to 29 in good health. Some clones in this sample may be carry-over from other donors' samples.

The chain links TRBV2 to TRBJ2-5, with 9 bases lining up with TRBD2. The germline CDR1 and CDR2 sequences are SNHLY and FYNNEI. This CDR3 has 12 amino acids. The V gene end was trimmed by 3 bases and the J gene end by 8 bases; junction bases not matched to a gene: 1. CDR3 DNA: TGTGCCAGCAGTGAGCGGGAGGGCACCCAGTACTTC. Translated: CASSEREGTQYF.

In DNA form, the CDR3 reads TGCGCCAGCAGCCAAGGGACTGCTAGCGGAGTGAGGAATGAGCAGTTCTTC. This encodes CASSQGTASGVRNEQFF. The genes are TRBV4-1 and TRBJ2-1, with 7 positions matching TRBD2. V lost 1 base to trimming and J lost 7 bases; unmatched junction nucleotides: 13. Germline CDR1 and CDR2: MGHRA and YSYEKL. The CDR3 totals 17 residues.

This chain links TRBV5-1 with TRBJ2-5; D uncertain. V dropped 4 bases and J dropped 1 base, with 11 bases sitting between them. The CDR3 spans 14 residues. Germline V gives CDR1 SGHRS, CDR2 YFSETQ. CDR3 in amino acids: CASSRGRPQETQYF. The CDR3 DNA reads TGCGCCAGCAGCCGAGGACGGCCCCAAGAGACCCAGTACTTC.

V gene TRBV28 combines with J gene TRBJ2-5; D ambiguous. The better agreement between TRBJ2-7 and the DNA end casts doubt on the J call. This CDR3 is 16 amino acids long. Germline CDR1 reads MDHEN; CDR2 reads SYDVKM. The CDR3 coding sequence is TGTGCCAGCAGCCTCTACCCCTTAAAGGGCCGCTACGAGCAGTACTTC. It yields the protein CASSLYPLKGRYEQYF.

This chain connects TRBV9 to TRBJ1-4; 7 nucleotides match TRBD1. V lost 0 bases to trimming and J lost 4 bases; unmatched junction nucleotides: 3. This CDR3 contains 15 residues. Germline values: CDR1 SGDLS, CDR2 YYNGEE. The CDR3 DNA follows: TGTGCCAGCAGCGTAGTAGGGGGCTTTAATGAAAAACTGTTTTTT. Protein product: CASSVVGGFNEKLFF.

The V gene is TRBV7-9, the J gene TRBJ2-5; D call uncertain. This CDR3 is built from 14 residues. Germline loops: CDR1 SEHNR, CDR2 FQNEAQ (reference sequence). V gave up 5 bases and J gave up 4 bases, with 14 bases separating them. The CDR3 region has the DNA TGTGCCAGCAGCGGTGGGATAATGAGAGAGACCCAGTACTTC. Translation gives CASSGGIMRETQYF.

The chain couples TRBV5-4 to TRBJ2-2; D gene uncertain. V was clipped by 6 bases and J by 5 bases, with 17 bases between them. The CDR3 consists of 15 residues. Germline V CDR1 and CDR2: SGHNT, YYREEE (reference sequence). This CDR3 is CASKVGKGETGELFF. The CDR3 nucleotides are TGTGCCAGCAAAGTTGGGAAGGGTGAGACCGGGGAGCTGTTTTTT.

CDR3 bases: TGTGCCAGCAGCTTAGAGGGGACTAGCCGCGTTCGGGAGCAGTTCTTC. This sequence encodes CASSLEGTSRVREQFF. The chain combines TRBV7-2 with TRBJ2-1, with TRBD2 matching 9 bases. Germline-derived CDR1 and CDR2 are SGHTA and FQGNSA. The CDR3 loop spans 16 amino acids. The J segment lost 10 bases and the V segment lost 1 base, leaving 11 bases of the junction unmatched.

This chain joins TRBV5-1 and TRBJ2-7; 7 bases agree with TRBD2. Unmatched junction bases numbered 9, after V lost 3 bases and J lost 3 bases. Germline values: CDR1 SGHRS, CDR2 YFSETQ. This CDR3 comprises 15 residues. The CDR3 loop reads CASSWGVAGDYEQYF. The CDR3 DNA reads as TGCGCCAGCAGCTGGGGGGTAGCGGGCGACTACGAGCAGTACTTC.

On this clone: Different DNA sequences within this sample yield the same CDR3. The chain is built from TRBV5-4 and TRBJ2-1, with D tentatively TRBD1 (5 bases). The CDR3 totals 15 residues. From germline, CDR1 is SGHNT and CDR2 YYREEE (reference sequence). Trimming cost V 0 bases and J 0 bases, with 7 bases left between them. CDR3 residues: CASSLDRSSYNEQFF. In DNA, the CDR3 is TGTGCCAGCAGCTTGGACAGGAGCTCCTACAATGAGCAGTTCTTC.

CDR3 in DNA: TGTGCCAGCAGGCCGGGGAGTAGCAATCAGCCCCAGCATTTT. Amino acid sequence: CASRPGSSNQPQHF. The genes are TRBV2 and TRBJ1-5; no clear D gene. V lost 6 bases to trimming and J lost 0 bases, with 9 bases between them. This CDR3 contains 14 residues. CDR1 is SNHLY and CDR2 is FYNNEI in the germline V gene.

The rearrangement links TRBV18 to TRBJ1-2, with D possibly being TRBD1 (5 bases). The CDR3 sequence is 20 residues long. Germline-derived CDR1 and CDR2 are KGHSH and LQKENI. V lost 4 bases to trimming and J lost 0 bases, with 27 bases between them. CDR3 bases: TGTGCCAGCTCACACACCGGTCCTGCGGCGGGGCCACTAGCTAACTATGGCTACACCTTC. Amino acid sequence: CASSHTGPAAGPLANYGYTF.

The rearrangement joins TRBV27 to TRBJ1-2; D gene unclear. This CDR3 region has 13 residues. From germline, CDR1 is MNHEY and CDR2 SMNVEV (reference sequence). V gave up 2 bases and J gave up 4 bases, with 8 bases separating them. CDR3 coding DNA: TGTGCCAGCAGTTTAATGGGAGCCTATGGCTACACCTTC. Translated, it gives CASSLMGAYGYTF.

The genes are TRBV19 and TRBJ2-7; TRBD2 matches at 8 bases. The germline gives CDR1 LNHDA, CDR2 SQIVND (reference sequence). The CDR3 sequence is 17 residues long. Trimming removed 2 bases from V and 0 bases from J; junction bases left unmatched: 9. In nucleotides, the CDR3 is TGTGCCAGTAGTATACCCTTCCATAGCGGGACCTCCTACGAGCAGTACTTC. This gives the protein CASSIPFHSGTSYEQYF.

The V call is TRBV9, the J call TRBJ2-1; 9 nucleotides match TRBD2. The germline gives CDR1 SGDLS, CDR2 YYNGEE. The CDR3 is 16 amino acids. After removal of 0 bases from V and 1 base from J, the junction contained 2 bases not matched to a gene. The CDR3 loop is CASSVELAGSYNEQFF. CDR3 DNA sequence: TGTGCCAGCAGCGTAGAACTAGCGGGTTCCTACAATGAGCAGTTCTTC.

This clone is a singleton in its sample. The rearrangement joins TRBV19 to TRBJ2-3; D remains unclear. V was shortened by 7 bases and J by 2 bases, with 7 bases between the two germline ends. The CDR3 is 12 residues long. Per the germline V gene, CDR1 is LNHDA and CDR2 is SQIVND (reference sequence). The CDR3 region is CASTDFTDTQYF. CDR3 bases: TGTGCCAGTACCGATTTCACAGATACGCAGTATTTT.

The chain couples TRBV9 to TRBJ1-2, with D perhaps TRBD1 (6 bases). This CDR3 region has 15 residues. Between the trimmed V and J ends, which lost 4 bases and 2 bases, there was a span of 15 bases. The germline V gene encodes CDR1 SGDLS and CDR2 YYNGEE. The CDR3 DNA sequence: TGTGCCAGCAGCTTCAGTTCGGACAGAAACTATGGCTACACCTTC. It translates to CASSFSSDRNYGYTF.

The chain couples TRBV7-2 to TRBJ2-7, with 9 positions matching TRBD2. CDR3 size: 15 residues. CDR1 is SGHTA and CDR2 is FQGNSA in the germline V gene. Trimming removed 5 bases from V and 2 bases from J; junction bases left unmatched: 7. In DNA, the CDR3 is TGTGCCAGCAGCGCTAGCGGGACCCTCCCCTACGAGCAGTACTTC. Its protein product is CASSASGTLPYEQYF.

V is TRBV19 and J is TRBJ1-5, with D possibly TRBD1 on 6 matching bases. This CDR3 comprises 15 residues. The V gene lost 3 bases and the J gene lost 2 bases, with 11 bases spanning the gap. The V gene's germline CDR1 is LNHDA and CDR2 SQIVND (reference sequence). This CDR3 reads CASSIQGQGNQPQHF. CDR3 coding DNA: TGTGCCAGTAGTATCCAGGGACAAGGCAATCAGCCCCAGCATTTT.

This chain joins TRBV28 and TRBJ1-2; D is uncertain. Deletions cut 4 bases from V and 8 bases from J, with 5 bases between. CDR1 MDHEN and CDR2 SYDVKM come from the germline V gene. The CDR3 has 10 amino acids. CDR3 residues: CASSSKGYTF. CDR3 coding DNA: TGTGCCAGCAGTTCTAAGGGCTACACCTTC.

The genes are TRBV5-4 and TRBJ1-5, with 7 nucleotides matching TRBD1. V trimming: 3 bases; J trimming: 0 bases; junction bases outside the gene matches: 12. CDR3 size: 18 residues. The germline gives CDR1 SGHNT, CDR2 YYREEE (reference sequence). The CDR3 DNA is TGTGCCAGCAGCTACCCTTACACCAGGGGGTTTAGCAATCAGCCCCAGCATTTT. The encoded protein is CASSYPYTRGFSNQPQHF.

The chain has TRBV6-5 and TRBJ2-7, with a possible D match to TRBD1 (6 bases). Between the trimmed V and J ends, which lost 3 bases and 5 bases, there was a span of 14 bases. The germline gives CDR1 MNHEY, CDR2 SVGAGI. There are 14 residues in the CDR3. CDR3 protein: CASSYTTGLDEQYF. The CDR3 DNA follows: TGTGCCAGCAGTTATACTACAGGGCTGGACGAGCAGTACTTC.

The V gene is TRBV10-3, the J gene TRBJ2-1, with 11 bases identical to TRBD2. Germline V gene data show CDR1 as ENHRY and CDR2 as SYGVKD. With 5 bases clipped from V and 8 bases from J, the junction kept 8 bases outside the gene matches. This CDR3 spans 15 amino acids. The DNA for the CDR3 is TGTGCCATCAGTACGACTAGCGGGGAATGGGATGAGCAGTTCTTC. Amino acids: CAISTTSGEWDEQFF.

Details on this clone: Additional DNA sequences in this sample encode the identical CDR3. The V gene is TRBV5-6, the J gene TRBJ2-3; D is ambiguous. V lost 0 bases to trimming and J lost 6 bases, with 8 bases between them. Germline CDR1 is SGHDT and CDR2 is YYEEEE. The CDR3 is 13 amino acids. Here the CDR3 DNA reads TGTGCCAGCAGCTTGGTAAGGGTTGATACGCAGTATTTT. Encoded protein: CASSLVRVDTQYF.

This sequence joins TRBV19 and TRBJ2-5; D is unresolved. The length of the CDR3 is 13 residues. Germline CDR1 is LNHDA and CDR2 is SQIVND (reference sequence). Trimming removed 9 bases at V and 5 bases at J, with 16 bases between. Written as DNA, the CDR3 is TGTGCCAGCGCCTCCGTGGCCGGCGAGACCCAGTACTTC. Protein product: CASASVAGETQYF. Complete variable domain (other parts from reference TRBV19 and TRBJ2-5): DGGITQSPKYLFRKEGQNVTLSCEQNLNHDAMYWYRQDPGQGLRLIYYSQIVNDFQKGDIAEGYSVSREKKESFPLTVTSAQKNPTAFYLCASASVAGETQYFGPGTRLLVL.

This chain links TRBV18 with TRBJ1-1; D unresolved. V lost 3 bases and J lost 2, with 10 bases in between. Germline CDR1 is KGHSH and CDR2 is LQKENI. CDR3 length: 14 amino acids. As DNA, the CDR3 is TGTGCCAGCTCACCGGACCTACAAAACACTGAAGCTTTCTTT. It encodes CASSPDLQNTEAFF.

This clone was observed once. The V call is TRBV19, the J call TRBJ1-5; D gene unclear. The V gene's germline CDR1 is LNHDA and CDR2 SQIVND (reference sequence). Trimming pared 2 bases from V and 7 bases from J, leaving 15 bases between. CDR3 length equals 15 residues. Written as DNA, the CDR3 is TGTGCCAGTAGTATACCGGGAGGGAGGGAGCAGCCCCAGCATTTT. Translated: CASSIPGGREQPQHF.

The J gene is TRBJ2-3, the V gene TRBV7-3; D might be TRBD1 (6 bases). The V and J ends lost 3 bases and 3 bases respectively, with 13 bases between them. The CDR3 consists of 15 residues. Germline values: CDR1 SGHTA, CDR2 FQGTGA. The DNA for the CDR3 is TGTGCCAGCAGCTTGCAGGGGCTGGAGACAGATACGCAGTATTTT. Its translation: CASSLQGLETDTQYF.

The V and J genes are TRBV5-1 and TRBJ1-1, with D tentatively TRBD1 (5 bases). The V gene lost 1 base and the J gene lost 1 base, with 17 bases spanning the gap. The V gene's germline CDR1 is SGHRS and CDR2 YFSETQ. The CDR3 covers 17 residues. Here the CDR3 reads CASSLLGGHRTNTEAFF. CDR3 bases: TGCGCCAGCAGCTTGTTAGGCGGACACAGGACGAACACTGAAGCTTTCTTT.

This clone was detected once. The CDR3 DNA follows: TGTGCCAGCAGTCCTGGGACTGGTGGCTACACCTTC. It translates to CASSPGTGGYTF. The rearrangement uses TRBV25-1 and TRBJ1-2; D possibly corresponds to TRBD1 (5 bases). The CDR3 has 12 amino acids. V was trimmed by 5 bases and J by 7 bases, leaving 11 bases between them. Germline V lookup: CDR1 MGHDK, CDR2 SYGVNS.